One and the same sample provided the 14 T cell receptor beta chains below, sequenced in a study of T cell responses to AZD1222 COVID-19 vaccine. The table came from immunoSEQ multiplex PCR; TCRdb's copy has only in-frame clones and leaves some out. This sample has 170,000 or so clones; about nine tenths occur once, and the top ten carry more than 1.3%. The sequenced sample was peripheral blood, obtained on day 0 of AZD1222 vaccination. All receptors derive from an adult in good health.

The rearrangement uses TRBV28 and TRBJ1-2; D not certain. Trimming removed 1 base from V and 8 bases from J, with 11 bases in between. This CDR3 has 13 amino acids. In germline, CDR1 is MDHEN, CDR2 SYDVKM. The CDR3 loop reads CASSLYQARGYTF. CDR3 bases: TGTGCCAGCAGTTTATACCAGGCCAGGGGCTACACCTTC.

This chain links TRBV6-1 with TRBJ1-6; D gene unclear. Trimming stripped 2 bases from V and 6 bases from J, with 8 bases between. The germline V gene encodes CDR1 MNHNS and CDR2 SASEGT. The length of the CDR3 is 14 residues. The CDR3 sequence is CASSEFLTNSPLHF. CDR3 nucleotide sequence: TGTGCCAGCAGTGAATTTTTGACTAATTCACCCCTCCACTTT.

This clone was recorded once. The V gene is TRBV7-9, the J gene TRBJ1-4, with 7 bases identical to TRBD1. Germline V gene sequence: CDR1 SEHNR, CDR2 FQNEAQ (reference sequence). V lost 6 bases and J lost 4; bases outside the gene matches: 8. CDR3 length: 15 amino acids. The CDR3 coding sequence is TGTGCCAGCAGTGCGAGTGGGACAGTTAATGAAAAACTGTTTTTT. It encodes CASSASGTVNEKLFF.

The chain has TRBV9 and TRBJ2-2, with 8 bases that match TRBD1. With V trimmed by 0 bases and J by 4 bases, 5 bases remained unmatched. This CDR3 contains 16 residues. CDR1 and CDR2 from the germline V gene are SGDLS and YYNGEE. CDR3 in amino acids: CASSVAGQGLTGELFF. The DNA for the CDR3 is TGTGCCAGCAGCGTAGCTGGACAGGGACTCACCGGGGAGCTGTTTTTT.

The chain combines TRBV28 with TRBJ2-2, with D tentatively TRBD1 (5 bases). In germline, CDR1 is MDHEN, CDR2 SYDVKM. The CDR3 extends over 13 amino acids. V was pared by 3 bases and J by 6 bases, with 8 bases between. The CDR3 nucleotides are TGTGCCAGCAGTTTGGGCAGGGCCGGGGAGCTGTTTTTT. It translates to CASSLGRAGELFF.

The chain carries TRBV28 and TRBJ1-2; D remains unclear. CDR1 MDHEN and CDR2 SYDVKM come from the germline V gene. The CDR3 has 14 residues. V was pared by 5 bases and J by 5 bases, with 15 bases between. The CDR3 is CASSTGEYRYGYTF. CDR3 DNA sequence: TGTGCCAGCAGTACTGGGGAATACCGATATGGCTACACCTTC.

The chain links TRBV4-3 to TRBJ1-2; TRBD1 matches at 9 bases. Germline CDR1 is LGHNA and CDR2 is YSLEER. The CDR3 has 16 residues. The trim removed 4 bases at V and 3 bases at J, leaving 9 bases unmatched. The CDR3 protein is CASSPQQGAFYYGYTF. CDR3 bases: TGCGCCAGCAGCCCACAACAGGGGGCGTTTTACTATGGCTACACCTTC.

The chain combines TRBV28 with TRBJ1-5; 7 bases map to TRBD1. The CDR3 spans 14 residues. In germline, CDR1 is MDHEN, CDR2 SYDVKM. After removal of 6 bases from V and 5 bases from J, the junction contained 7 bases not matched to a gene. The CDR3 here is CASSHRGRDQPQHF. Here the CDR3 DNA reads TGTGCCAGCAGCCACAGGGGTAGGGATCAGCCCCAGCATTTT. Together with reference TRBV28 and TRBJ1-5, the CDR3 gives the full variable domain: DVKVTQSSRYLVKRTGEKVFLECVQDMDHENMFWYRQDPGLGLRLIYFSYDVKMKEKGDIPEGYSVSREKKERFSLILESASTNQTSMYLCASSHRGRDQPQHFGDGTRLSIL.

The rearrangement uses TRBV18 and TRBJ1-2; 9 nucleotides line up with TRBD1. V shed 5 bases, J shed 5 bases, and the junction held 12 bases outside the gene matches. CDR3 size: 16 residues. Germline V gene sequence: CDR1 KGHSH, CDR2 LQKENI. CDR3 region: CASSSGVDRGLYGYTF. CDR3 nucleotide sequence: TGTGCCAGCTCATCCGGGGTGGACAGGGGATTATATGGCTACACCTTC.

J is TRBJ2-3 and V is TRBV4-2; tentatively, D is TRBD2 (6 bases). This CDR3 contains 17 residues. Trimming stripped 0 bases from V and 2 bases from J, with 15 bases between. Germline lookup yields CDR1 LGHNA and CDR2 YNFKEQ. The DNA of the CDR3 is TGTGCCAGCAGCCAAGAAAGGGCTAGCGCCGCCACAGATACGCAGTATTTT. Translation gives CASSQERASAATDTQYF.

The gene calls are TRBV6-5 and TRBJ2-7; 7 bases map to TRBD1. The CDR3 contains 12 residues. Trimming cost V 10 bases and J 3 bases; bases outside gene matches: 6. Germline V gene data show CDR1 as MNHEY and CDR2 as SVGAGI. CDR3 residues: CAIARDSYEQYF. The CDR3 nucleotides are TGTGCCATCGCCAGGGACAGCTACGAGCAGTACTTC.

V is TRBV7-2 and J is TRBJ2-2; 10 bases agree with TRBD2. From germline, CDR1 is SGHTA and CDR2 FQGNSA. V lost 4 bases, J lost 3 bases, and 2 bases stayed unmatched. The CDR3 covers 15 residues. CDR3 sequence reads: CASSSSGGDTGELFF. CDR3 coding DNA: TGTGCCAGCAGCTCGAGCGGGGGGGACACCGGGGAGCTGTTTTTT.

CDR3 loop: CASCLQWGGNEKLFF. The CDR3 DNA sequence: TGCGCCAGCTGCTTACAGTGGGGGGGAAATGAAAAACTGTTTTTT. This chain joins TRBV4-3 and TRBJ1-4, with a possible D match to TRBD1 (5 bases). V lost 8 bases and J lost 5, with 18 bases in between. The CDR3 contains 15 residues. Per germline, CDR1 LGHNA and CDR2 YSLEER.

The chain employs TRBV7-6 and TRBJ1-4; no clear D gene. CDR1 and CDR2 from the germline V gene are SGHVS and FNYEAQ. The CDR3 extends over 14 amino acids. Trimming left V 2 bases short and J 8 bases short, with 12 bases between. The CDR3: CASSLLKTGEKLFF. The CDR3 DNA follows: TGTGCCAGCAGCTTACTGAAAACCGGGGAAAAACTGTTTTTT. Looking up the rest from reference TRBV7-6 and TRBJ1-4 gives the full variable domain: GAGVSQSPRYKVTKRGQDVALRCDPISGHVSLYWYRQALGQGPEFLTYFNYEAQQDKSGLPNDRFSAERPEGSISTLTIQRTEQRDSAMYRCASSLLKTGEKLFFGSGTQLSVL.